Detailed here is one TCR beta chain. Its antigen remains unidentified. These data belong to a study of T cells in Graves' hyperthyroidism and ophthalmopathy. Findings and caveats of the study: A 13 V-J model separated ophthalmopathy from stable hyperthyroidism.

Deletions cut 4 bases from V and 11 bases from J, with 21 bases between. The germline gives CDR1 SGHVS, CDR2 FQNEAQ. The CDR3 runs 16 residues. Each person with ophthalmopathy scored at least 3 on the Clinical Activity Score, reached NOSPECS grade 4 or higher, and had been ill under 3 months. Clinical symptoms, serum thyroxine, TRAb, thyroid ultrasound and orbital computed tomography established diagnosis. RNA transcripts served as the template for amplifying TCR beta CDR3 regions. The HTBI set primed first-round TCR CDR3 RT-PCR. TCRdb re-called the multiplex PCR reads through MiXCR, storing one row per CDR3 protein. The data hold around 610,000 distinct CDR3 sequences, with roughly 15% observed a single time.

The rearrangement links TRBV7-8 to TRBJ1-6, with D tentatively TRBD1 (5 bases). The receptor was isolated from a woman aged 40 to 50 with Graves' ophthalmopathy. The sample consisted of blood. Here the CDR3 reads CASSSLPGTDHPPLHF. As DNA, the CDR3 is TGTGCCAGCAGCTCCCTACCCGGGACCGATCATCCACCCCTCCACTTT.